This TCR beta chain was sequenced in a study of blood T cells in healthy people across ages. Per individual sample, total RNA of at least 5.5 micrograms was extracted. CDR1 and CDR2 (germline): LGHDT, YNNKEL (reference sequence). The CDR3 is 17 amino acids. Unmatched junction bases numbered 12, after V lost 3 bases and J lost 5 bases. A J-beta primer mix and a sample-barcoded 5' primer were used in a second PCR of about 7 to 11 cycles. Using its own MiXCR run on the 5' RACE reads, TCRdb lists one record per CDR3 protein. The sample has 800,000 to 1,300,000 distinct CDR3 sequences; almost 25% are singletons. There are a few counts of this clonotype. This sample also appeared in a second study, on T cells of mothers and their children. This second study says: All donors were healthy and Caucasian; they were a few mothers and their six children.

Sequenced input: blood. This chain joins TRBV3-1 and TRBJ2-5, with 10 bases matching TRBD2. The TCR comes from a girl aged 2-15 years in good health. CDR3 nucleotides: TGTGCCAGCAGCCAGTTAGCGGGGGGCCTTCTAATGGAGACCCAGTACTTC. Its translation: CASSQLAGGLLMETQYF.